The 26 T cell receptor beta chains below were found in one sample sequenced in a study of blood T cells in healthy people across ages (dated by TCRdb to the mid-2010s). The library was made by 5' RACE. A second PCR of about 7 to 12 cycles was run with a J-beta primer mix and a sample-barcoded 5' primer. The public reads were run again by TCRdb, first through fastp at Q25 and then through MiXCR, and only productive beta chains were kept. Identical CDR3 proteins give one entry, which carries the most common genes and DNA. A total of around 1,800,000 distinct CDR3 sequences appear in this sample, roughly two fifths of them only once. Of the sample, around 23% is held by the ten largest clones. The sequenced sample was blood. Receptors were obtained from a human donor in good health.

Only a few counts were recorded for this clonotype. V gene TRBV6-5 combines with J gene TRBJ1-2, with D possibly matching TRBD1 (5 bases). This CDR3 spans 14 amino acids. Germline CDR1 reads MNHEY; CDR2 reads SVGAGI. The ends were cut back, 5 bases at V and 4 bases at J, with 14 bases in the middle. For the CDR3, the DNA is TGTGCCAGCAGTCCTGTTTCCGGGGCCTATGGCTACACCTTC. This encodes CASSPVSGAYGYTF.

For this clonotype: Possible read error: a much larger clone is one base away. The V gene is TRBV7-2, the J gene TRBJ2-1, with D perhaps TRBD1 (6 bases). The CDR3 is made up of 14 amino acids. From germline, CDR1 is SGHTA and CDR2 FQGNSA. CDR3 protein: CASSLGQIWGEQDF. The CDR3 nucleotides read TGTGCCAGCAGCCTTGGACAGATTTGGGGCGAGCAGGACTTC.

Written as DNA, the CDR3 is TGTGCCAGCAGCGCCGGACAGATTTCCTACGAGCAGTTCTTC. As protein: CASSAGQISYEQFF. J is TRBJ2-1 and V is TRBV7-2; D may be TRBD1 (6 bases). Trimming shortened V by 5 bases and J by 10 bases, and 18 bases separated the two germline ends. The CDR3 extends over 14 amino acids. Looked up from germline, CDR1 is SGHTA and CDR2 is FQGNSA.

V gene TRBV2 combines with J gene TRBJ2-5, with a possible D match to TRBD1 (6 bases). The CDR3 loop spans 15 amino acids. V lost 7 bases and J lost 2, with 17 bases in between. CDR1 and CDR2 from the germline V gene are SNHLY and FYNNEI. The CDR3 DNA sequence: TGTGCCAGCAAACAAGACAGGCTGGGTCAAGAGACCCAGTACTTC. Protein: CASKQDRLGQETQYF.

The chain is built from TRBV7-9 and TRBJ1-2; 8 positions match TRBD1. Trimming removed 5 bases from V and 13 bases from J; junction bases left unmatched: 9. The CDR3 is 12 amino acids. The germline V gene has CDR1 SEHNR and CDR2 FQNEAQ (reference sequence). As DNA, the CDR3 is TGTGCCAGCAGCCCTGGGACAGGTCCTGGCACCTTC. It encodes CASSPGTGPGTF.

The chain links TRBV27 to TRBJ2-1; TRBD1 might be the D (5 bases). V was pared by 2 bases and J by 4 bases, with 9 bases between. CDR3 length equals 14 residues. CDR1 and CDR2 from the germline V gene are MNHEY and SMNVEV (reference sequence). DNA of the CDR3: TGTGCCAGCAGTTTAGGGGCAGAGTACAATGAGCAGTTCTTC. Translation: CASSLGAEYNEQFF.

Many counts were recorded for this clonotype. CDR3 sequence (DNA): TGCAGCGTGATACGACCGACAGACTCTGGGGCCAACGTCCTGACTTTC. It yields the protein CSVIRPTDSGANVLTF. The genes are TRBV29-1 and TRBJ2-6; perhaps TRBD1 as D (5 bases). Trimming stripped 6 bases from V and 0 bases from J, with 15 bases between. This CDR3 comprises 16 residues. The V gene's germline CDR1 is SQVTM and CDR2 ANQGSEA.

V usage is TRBV6-5 and J usage is TRBJ2-1; D possibly uses TRBD1 or TRBD2 (5 bases each). CDR3 length equals 14 residues. The V end was cut by 4 bases, the J end by 8 bases, with 15 bases between. Germline V gene data show CDR1 as MNHEY and CDR2 as SVGAGI. The CDR3 DNA follows: TGTGCCAGCAGTTTCTCGACAGCGGCGGATGAGCAGTTCTTC. The encoded protein is CASSFSTAADEQFF.

The chain has TRBV3-1 and TRBJ2-4, with TRBD1 identical over 7 bases. The DNA end is a closer match to TRBJ2-7, so the J assignment may be wrong. CDR3 length equals 15 residues. CDR1 and CDR2 from the germline V gene are LGHDT and YNNKEL (reference sequence). CDR3 sequence reads: CASSSRQGPYDEQYF. As DNA, the CDR3 is TGTGCCAGCAGCTCCCGACAGGGTCCCTATGACGAGCAGTACTTC.

This clonotype was observed a few times. The chain joins TRBV6-1 to TRBJ1-5; tentatively, D is TRBD1 (5 bases). The V end was cut by 2 bases, the J end by 9 bases, with 23 bases between. Germline assignment: CDR1 MNHNS and CDR2 SASEGT. The CDR3 length is 17 residues. CDR3 sequence: CASSEFPGPRPGAPQHF. The CDR3 DNA sequence: TGTGCCAGCAGTGAATTCCCAGGACCCCGACCCGGGGCGCCCCAGCATTTT.

This chain uses TRBV5-1 with TRBJ2-7; 8 nucleotides agree with TRBD1. V lost 4 bases to trimming and J lost 8 bases; unmatched junction nucleotides: 11. This CDR3 has 14 amino acids. The germline V gene encodes CDR1 SGHRS and CDR2 YFSETQ. The CDR3, as DNA: TGCGCCAGCAGCAATGGGCAGGGGGCTCACAAGCAGTACTTC. Its translation is CASSNGQGAHKQYF.

This clonotype showed up just once. A much larger clone differs by one base, so this may be a read error. V gene TRBV4-2 combines with J gene TRBJ2-5; 10 bases are a match to TRBD2. Germline CDR1 and CDR2: LGHNA and YNFKEQ. The CDR3 consists of 16 residues. V dropped 0 bases and J dropped 4; count of bases not matched to a gene: 5. The DNA of the CDR3 is TGTGCCAGCAGCCAAGAATCCCTAGCGGGGGCAGAGACCCAGTACTTC. It specifies CASSQESLAGAETQYF.

A single count supports this clonotype. The chain combines TRBV2 with TRBJ1-2; 7 bases agree with TRBD1. This CDR3 contains 14 residues. The J segment lost 2 bases and the V segment lost 6 bases, leaving 6 bases of the junction unmatched. Germline V gene sequence: CDR1 SNHLY, CDR2 FYNNEI. CDR3 loop: CASRQTGQNYGYTF. CDR3 bases: TGTGCCAGCAGACAAACGGGACAGAACTATGGCTACACCTTC.

The J gene is TRBJ1-5, the V gene TRBV27; TRBD1 might be the D (6 bases). V was pared by 5 bases and J by 6 bases, with 11 bases between. Germline assignment: CDR1 MNHEY and CDR2 SMNVEV (reference sequence). The CDR3 length is 13 residues. The CDR3: CASSEGVAQPQHF. Here the CDR3 DNA reads TGTGCCAGCAGTGAGGGGGTGGCTCAGCCCCAGCATTTT.

The rearrangement joins TRBV7-9 to TRBJ2-1, with a tentative D call TRBD2 (6 bases). The CDR3 runs 15 residues. CDR1 is SEHNR, CDR2 FQNEAQ, per germline (reference sequence). V lost 5 bases and J lost 8, with 19 bases in between. The CDR3 DNA sequence: TGTGCCAGCAGCATTAGGAGGGCCGATAGCGATGAGCAGTTCTTC. As protein: CASSIRRADSDEQFF.

This clonotype was recorded once. This CDR3 is missing its conserved last phenylalanine or tryptophan, likely due to a read error. The CDR3 bases are TGCAGTGGTACTCGGGGGCCCTCCTACGAGCAGTACTGC. Residues: CSGTRGPSYEQYC. The chain joins TRBV20-1 to TRBJ2-5; D is possibly TRBD1 or TRBD2 (6 bases each). The end of the DNA aligns better with TRBJ2-7, so the J call may be wrong. The germline V gene encodes CDR1 DFQATT and CDR2 SNEGSKA (reference sequence). There are 13 residues in the CDR3.

This clonotype was observed a few times. The chain is built from TRBV7-2 and TRBJ2-1; 8 bases fit TRBD2. The V gene's germline CDR1 is SGHTA and CDR2 FQGNSA. V trimming: 3 bases; J trimming: 8 bases; junction bases outside the gene matches: 6. The CDR3 sequence is 14 residues long. The CDR3 is CASSFQRGLDEQFF. As DNA, the CDR3 is TGTGCCAGCAGCTTCCAGCGGGGGTTGGATGAGCAGTTCTTC.

This clonotype was seen more than once but under ten times. The chain recombines TRBV29-1 with TRBJ2-7, with 8 bases identical to TRBD2. The germline CDR1 and CDR2 sequences are SQVTM and ANQGSEA. V was pared by 5 bases and J by 2 bases, with 5 bases of the junction left unmatched. The CDR3 is made up of 13 amino acids. The CDR3 DNA follows: TGCAGCGTTACGGGGGGGTGGACCTACGAGCAGTACTTC. This gives the protein CSVTGGWTYEQYF.

V gene TRBV5-1 combines with J gene TRBJ2-1; the D gene is possibly TRBD2 (6 bases). The V gene's germline CDR1 is SGHRS and CDR2 YFSETQ. Trimming took off 10 bases at V and 5 bases at J, with 16 bases between the two ends. The CDR3 length is 13 residues. CDR3 DNA: TGCGCCTCTCGACCATCTAGCGACAATGAGCAGTTCTTC. It translates to CASRPSSDNEQFF.

The chain employs TRBV6-5 and TRBJ1-5, with D unresolved. This CDR3 comprises 14 residues. Trimming removed 5 bases at V and 3 bases at J, with 11 bases between. Germline assignment: CDR1 MNHEY and CDR2 SVGAGI. The CDR3, as DNA: TGTGCCAGCAGTGACCAGAAAATCAATCAGCCCCAGCATTTT. Its translation is CASSDQKINQPQHF.

This clonotype was observed a few times. One junction end does not reproduce the germline sequence, and a read error may be involved. The chain recombines TRBV28 with TRBJ2-3, with D perhaps TRBD2 (5 bases). Germline CDR1 MDHEN, CDR2 SYDVKM. The CDR3 sequence is 16 residues long. CDR3 protein: CASNLGGALNTDTQYF. The CDR3 bases are TGTGCCAGCAATTTAGGAGGAGCCTTAAACACAGATACGCAGTATTTT.

The V gene is TRBV20-1, the J gene TRBJ1-5; D gene uncertain. Deletions cut 1 base from V and 0 bases from J, with 10 bases between. This CDR3 has 15 residues. Looked up from germline, CDR1 is DFQATT and CDR2 is SNEGSKA (reference sequence). The CDR3 coding sequence is TGCAGTGCTAGAGTAACGGGGTATAGCAATCAGCCCCAGCATTTT. It encodes CSARVTGYSNQPQHF.

This clonotype was seen a handful of times. This chain connects TRBV5-1 to TRBJ2-1; TRBD2 is a possible D gene (6 bases). Germline assignment: CDR1 SGHRS and CDR2 YFSETQ. The length of the CDR3 is 16 residues. Trimming stripped 5 bases from V and 0 bases from J, with 15 bases between. The CDR3 sequence: CASRSDSGSSYNEQFF. In nucleotides, the CDR3 is TGCGCCAGCAGATCCGATAGCGGAAGCTCCTACAATGAGCAGTTCTTC.

The chain combines TRBV7-2 with TRBJ2-5, with 7 bases identical to TRBD1. CDR1 and CDR2 (germline): SGHTA, FQGNSA. With V trimmed by 5 bases and J by 4 bases, 10 bases remained unmatched. The CDR3 has 15 amino acids. In DNA, the CDR3 is TGTGCCAGCAGCCCACAAAAAGGGGGCGCAGAGACCCAGTACTTC. Protein: CASSPQKGGAETQYF.

The V call is TRBV12-3 or TRBV12-4, the J call TRBJ1-2, with D possibly matching TRBD1 (6 bases). With 6 bases removed from V and 1 base from J, the gap between germline ends came to 12 bases. The CDR3 consists of 14 residues. This chain's CDR3 is CASSPGTNNYGYTF. CDR3 bases: TGTGCCAGCAGCCCCGGGACAAATAACTATGGCTACACCTTC.

The CDR3 loop is CSVELGFGYTF. The CDR3 DNA sequence: TGCAGCGTTGAACTGGGGTTCGGCTACACCTTC. The chain couples TRBV29-1 to TRBJ1-2; D gene ambiguous. V lost 2 bases to trimming and J lost 8 bases, with 9 bases between them. Germline V gene data show CDR1 as SQVTM and CDR2 as ANQGSEA. This CDR3 is built from 11 residues.